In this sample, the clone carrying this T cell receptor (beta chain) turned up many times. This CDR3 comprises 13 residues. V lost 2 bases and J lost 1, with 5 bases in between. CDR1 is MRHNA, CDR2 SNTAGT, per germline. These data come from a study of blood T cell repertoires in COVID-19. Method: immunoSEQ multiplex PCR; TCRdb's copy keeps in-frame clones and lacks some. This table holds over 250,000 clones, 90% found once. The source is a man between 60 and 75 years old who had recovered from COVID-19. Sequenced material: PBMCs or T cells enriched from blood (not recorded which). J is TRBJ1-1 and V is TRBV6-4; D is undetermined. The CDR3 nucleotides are TGTGCCAGCAGTGACGACACGAACACTGAAGCTTTCTTT. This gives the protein CASSDDTNTEAFF.